The present T cell receptor beta chain was sequenced within a study of blood T cell repertoires in COVID-19. As for the study in general: There were acute and convalescent COVID-19 samples, and they came from the United States, Italy and Spain. T cells, B-cell-depleted T cells, or PBMCs supplied cDNA or gDNA.

Trimming pared 1 base from V and 0 bases from J, leaving 8 bases between. Germline V gives CDR1 LNHNV, CDR2 YYDKDF (reference sequence). The length of the CDR3 is 15 residues. As processed by the authors: Estimated nucleated cell counts came from reference gene primer amplification. Generated by immunoSEQ multiplex PCR, the TCRdb table keeps only in-frame clones and is missing some. The V and J calls and clone size come from that table; D and trimming were worked out from the DNA. The sample gives under 250,000 clones, roughly 94% of which show up once; 0.95% to 1.5% is in the top ten. Sequencing used peripheral blood. This rearrangement joins TRBV15 to TRBJ2-3, with a possible D match to TRBD1 (5 bases). This clonotype was obtained from a man aged 25 to 45 with acute or convalescent COVID-19. The DNA for the CDR3 is TGTGCCACCAGCAGAGGGACACCAAGCACAGATACGCAGTATTTT. Its protein product is CATSRGTPSTDTQYF. The full variable domain, with the rest looked up from reference TRBV15 and TRBJ2-3, is DAMVIQNPRYQVTQFGKPVTLSCSQTLNHNVMYWYQQKSSQAPKLLFHYYDKDFNNEADTPDNFQSRRPNTSFCFLDIRSPGLGDTAMYLCATSRGTPSTDTQYFGPGTRLTVL.